This T cell receptor (beta chain) was observed in a study of CXCR3-negative and CXCR3-positive naive CD8 T cells. As for the study in general: Per-library TRB read counts averaged about 1.5 +/- 0.3 million, adding up to some 150 million in total.

Study-wide results and caveats: Hydrophobicity of TRB CDR3s was greater in CXCR3-positive naive cells than in CXCR3-negative naive cells.

TRB cDNA was prepared as libraries by UMI-labeled 5' RACE. Using the 5' RACE reads, TCRdb records one entry per CDR3 protein without DNA. The sample totals about 81,000 distinct CDR3 sequences. With respect to this clonotype: Its specificity is not known.

The germline V gene encodes CDR1 MDHEN and CDR2 SYDVKM. The CDR3 covers 15 residues. What was sequenced was naive CXCR3- CD8+ T cells from blood. Subset of the sample: CD45RO-CCR7+CD27+CD95- naive CD8+ T cells lacking CXCR3 (TNR3-). The rearrangement joins TRBV28 to TRBJ1-1; TCRdb outputs TRBD1, but without DNA this stays unchecked. The source of this sequence is a human donor in good health. Some clones in this sample may be carry-over from other donors' samples. CDR3 sequence: CASSSDRDSNTEAFF.